A selection of T cell receptor beta chains follows, all from one sample in a study of cytomegalovirus exposure and HLA in healthy donors. Only in-frame clones appear in the TCRdb table, and some are missing; sequencing was by immunoSEQ multiplex PCR. The sample yields around 190,000 clones, about 9.4% seen once. The sequenced sample consisted of PBMCs. The receptor set was obtained from a woman in her 30s in good health and CMV-seropositive. Each CDR3 is given with its conserved first and last residue.

16	TRBV6-1	CASSENPGQVGYEQYF
15	TRBV6-5	CASRSGTATYNEQFF
13	TRBV10-3	CATGWGGNTEAFF
14	TRBV15	CATSRETGNTEAFF
12	TRBV19	CASSPGTGLEFF
17	TRBV5-1	CASIPPRDRVSGNTIYF
12	TRBV2	CASSGRGSPLHF
18	TRBV5-6	CASSLATGLGLSNQPQHF
12	TRBV6-5	CASTRGLGGYTF
15	TRBV13	CASSSPGLAGGLQFF
14	TRBV7-8	CASSLVGRNTEAFF
13	TRBV19	CASSWATTDTQYF
15	TRBV25-1	CASRATGTAAYEQYF
15	TRBV6-1	CASSEGAGGNTEAFF
15	TRBV6-5	CASSYSRDSQETQYF
13	TRBV6-4	CASSEMSGGPQHF
17	TRBV4-1	CASSQDARGSSYNEQFF
16	TRBV7-6	CASSLGDIYSNQPQHF
16	TRBV9	CASSVGASGSTDTQYF
14	TRBV5-1	CASSGLGDYNEQFF
15	TRBV18	CASSPPSGVNTEAFF
14	TRBV25-1	CASSSPRPGTEAFF
18	TRBV2	CASKGAGQGVFNTGELFF